Listed here are 28 T cell receptor beta chains from one sample, sequenced in a study of low-dose radiotherapy and immunotherapy resistance in tumors. Alpha and beta chains were covered, as first-strand cDNA relied on TRAV- and TRBV-specific primers. A constant-region primer paired with the V-primer adapter amplified TCRs over 20 PCR cycles. TCRdb ran MiXCR on the reads and lists one entry per CDR3 protein. The sample lists tens of thousands of distinct CDR3 sequences, around 32% seen once, with more than 9.5% in the top ten. Time point denoted: before trial treatment. Sample: PBMCs, taken before treatment. The receptors shown here come from a female donor with ovarian cancer.

The rearrangement links TRBV14 to TRBJ2-5; the match to TRBD1 covers 10 bases. Germline V gene lookup returns CDR1 SGHDN and CDR2 FVKESK. The CDR3 has 15 amino acids. V was pared by 2 bases and J by 4 bases, with 4 bases of the junction left unmatched. The CDR3 region is CASSQSTGGGETQYF. CDR3 in DNA: TGTGCCAGCAGCCAATCGACAGGGGGCGGAGAGACCCAGTACTTC.

This chain links TRBV28 with TRBJ1-2, with no clear D. CDR1 is MDHEN and CDR2 is SYDVKM in the germline V gene. The CDR3 has 12 residues. Trimming took off 2 bases at V and 8 bases at J, with 9 bases between the two ends. The DNA of the CDR3 is TGTGCCAGCAGTTTAGAGGTACGAGGCTACACCTTC. The encoded protein is CASSLEVRGYTF.

By its share, this clonotype is medium-sized. The CDR3 DNA reads TGTGCCACCAGCACTAGGACAACCGGAAACACCATATATTTT. It translates to CATSTRTTGNTIYF. The V call is TRBV15, the J call TRBJ1-3; possible D gene TRBD1, 5 bases. Germline assignment: CDR1 LNHNV and CDR2 YYDKDF (reference sequence). The CDR3 is 14 residues long. Trimming left V 4 bases short and J 4 bases short, with 11 bases between.

This clonotype has more than one count but fewer than ten. The chain employs TRBV5-6 and TRBJ2-1; D is ambiguous. This CDR3 is 16 amino acids long. The germline V gene has CDR1 SGHDT and CDR2 YYEEEE. Deletions cut 2 bases from V and 0 bases from J, with 12 bases between. CDR3 sequence reads: CASSFDAVSSYNEQFF. The CDR3 DNA reads TGTGCCAGCAGCTTCGACGCAGTGAGCTCCTACAATGAGCAGTTCTTC. The variable domain in full, completed from reference TRBV5-6 and TRBJ2-1, reads DAGVTQSPTHLIKTRGQQVTLRCSPKSGHDTVSWYQQALGQGPQFIFQYYEEEERQRGNFPDRFSGHQFPNYSSELNVNALLLGDSALYLCASSFDAVSSYNEQFFGPGTRLTVL.

This clonotype was counted at least ten times. This chain connects TRBV5-1 to TRBJ2-3; TRBD2 aligns across 8 bases. V shed 5 bases, J shed 4 bases, and the junction held 9 bases outside the gene matches. This CDR3 comprises 15 residues. Germline lookup yields CDR1 SGHRS and CDR2 YFSETQ. The CDR3 sequence: CASRVLSGSPDTQYF. The CDR3 DNA follows: TGCGCCAGCAGGGTGCTCAGCGGGAGTCCAGATACGCAGTATTTT.

This clonotype was recorded many times. The chain couples TRBV4-2 to TRBJ2-3, with D perhaps matching TRBD1 (5 bases). The CDR3 spans 21 residues. The V end was cut by 0 bases, the J end by 6 bases, with 31 bases between. Looked up from germline, CDR1 is LGHNA and CDR2 is YNFKEQ. The CDR3 sequence is CASSQDWVVLGSSDKQDTQYF. The DNA of the CDR3 is TGTGCCAGCAGCCAAGATTGGGTAGTACTCGGTAGCTCGGACAAGCAGGATACGCAGTATTTT.

This clonotype was counted only a few times. This chain links TRBV24-1 with TRBJ2-7; no reliable D call. The germline gives CDR1 KGHDR, CDR2 SFDVKD. V was shortened by 3 bases and J by 8 bases, with 10 bases between the two germline ends. CDR3 length: 12 residues. CDR3 nucleotide sequence: TGTGCCACCAGTGATCCCAGCCGGAAGCAGTACTTC. Protein product: CATSDPSRKQYF.

This clonotype has a count of ten or more. The chain uses TRBV3-1 and TRBJ2-2; no definite D call. Germline loops: CDR1 LGHDT, CDR2 YNNKEL (reference sequence). The CDR3 length is 15 residues. Deletions cut 1 base from V and 1 base from J, with 7 bases between. Written as DNA, the CDR3 is TGTGCCAGCAGCCAAGGACGTGGGAACACCGGGGAGCTGTTTTTT. It encodes CASSQGRGNTGELFF.

This clonotype was seen repeatedly, ten times or more. V is TRBV23-1 and J is TRBJ1-5; D unresolved. TRBV23-1 is assigned to the ORF class and has an uncertain function. The CDR3 covers 16 residues. V lost 0 bases and J 2 bases, leaving 11 bases between the germline ends. CDR3: CASSQSSGSGNQPQHF. CDR3 nucleotides: TGCGCCAGCAGTCAATCGTCGGGGAGCGGCAATCAGCCCCAGCATTTT.

Ten or more counts support this clonotype. The V and J genes are TRBV7-2 and TRBJ2-1; 7 bases are a match to TRBD2. The V segment lost 5 bases and the J segment 5 bases; nucleotides outside the gene matches: 6. Germline V gene data show CDR1 as SGHTA and CDR2 as FQGNSA. CDR3 length: 14 amino acids. This chain's CDR3 is CASSQPGLNNEQFF. The DNA of the CDR3 is TGTGCCAGCAGCCAACCGGGACTAAACAATGAGCAGTTCTTC. The variable domain in full, completed from reference TRBV7-2 and TRBJ2-1, reads GAGVSQSPSNKVTEKGKDVELRCDPISGHTALYWYRQSLGQGLEFLIYFQGNSAPDKSGLPSDRFSAERTGGSVSTLTIQRTQQEDSAVYLCASSQPGLNNEQFFGPGTRLTVL.

This clonotype has at least ten counts. The chain uses TRBV2 and TRBJ2-7; D is undetermined. This CDR3 is built from 14 residues. Trimming shortened V by 7 bases and J by 0 bases, and 13 bases separated the two germline ends. Germline V CDR1 and CDR2: SNHLY, FYNNEI. CDR3 in amino acids: CASTTDLHSYEQYF. CDR3 DNA: TGTGCCAGCACCACGGACCTCCACTCCTACGAGCAGTACTTC.

Comment on this clonotype: This likely came from a read error, as a far larger clone is one base away. The J gene is TRBJ2-5, the V gene TRBV7-2; 8 bases fit TRBD2. V was clipped by 5 bases and J by 11 bases; unmatched bases: 16. This CDR3 has 15 residues. Germline assignment: CDR1 SGHTA and CDR2 FQGNSA. In DNA form, the CDR3 reads TGTGCCAGCAGCATCAGCGGGAGACCCTACAATGAGCAGTACTTC. It yields the protein CASSISGRPYNEQYF.

This rearrangement joins TRBV5-5 to TRBJ2-5; TRBD2 matches at 10 bases. Germline trimming cut 0 bases from V and 4 bases from J; bases unmatched to any gene: 3. The germline gives CDR1 SGHKS, CDR2 YYEKEE (reference sequence). The CDR3 contains 15 residues. The CDR3 nucleotides read TGTGCCAGCAGCTTGGAAGGACTAGCGGCAGAGACCCAGTACTTC. The encoded protein is CASSLEGLAAETQYF.

The count of this clonotype is one. This likely stems from a read error, as it lies one base from a far larger clone. This sequence joins TRBV5-8 and TRBJ2-7; D gene ambiguous. CDR3 size: 14 residues. The germline gives CDR1 SGHTS, CDR2 YDEGEE. The CDR3 DNA reads TGTGCCAGCAGCTTGGGGCTACCTACCTACGAGCAGCACTTC. Its protein is CASSLGLPTYEQHF.

As for this clonotype: A read error is likely here: a far larger clone is one base away. This rearrangement joins TRBV5-3 to TRBJ2-7, with TRBD2 identical over 10 bases. TRBV5-3 is classed as an ORF, of uncertain function. The CDR3 loop spans 16 amino acids. The J segment lost 7 bases and the V segment lost 8 bases, leaving 18 bases of the junction unmatched. The CDR3 loop is CASSVSGGSSYNEQYF. CDR3 DNA: TGTGCCAGCAGCGTTAGCGGGGGGAGCTCCTACAATGAGCAGTACTTC.

In this sample, this clonotype turned up many times. The chain couples TRBV2 to TRBJ1-4; D unresolved. The CDR3 runs to 12 residues. Germline CDR1 reads SNHLY; CDR2 reads FYNNEI. V lost 7 bases and J lost 7, with 10 bases in between. The CDR3 DNA sequence: TGTGCCAGCAAGAGGAGTACTGAAAAACTGTTTTTT. This sequence encodes CASKRSTEKLFF.

This clonotype was found many times. The chain is built from TRBV7-6 and TRBJ2-2, with unresolved D. The CDR3 is 13 amino acids. The germline V gene has CDR1 SGHVS and CDR2 FNYEAQ. V lost 5 bases and J 2 bases, leaving 6 bases between the germline ends. This chain's CDR3 is CASSVANTGELFF. CDR3 nucleotides: TGTGCCAGCAGCGTGGCAAACACCGGGGAGCTGTTTTTT.

The J gene is TRBJ2-3, the V gene TRBV10-3; TRBD2 matches at 8 bases. The CDR3 covers 14 residues. V lost 3 bases and J lost 1; bases outside the gene matches: 0. CDR1 and CDR2 from the germline V gene are ENHRY and SYGVKD. CDR3 in amino acids: CAISDSGGTDTQYF. For the CDR3, the DNA is TGTGCCATCAGTGATAGCGGGGGCACAGATACGCAGTATTTT.

This clonotype was recorded many times. V is TRBV12-3 or TRBV12-4 and J is TRBJ2-5; TRBD1 matches at 7 bases. The V and J ends lost 5 bases and 2 bases, in that order; junction bases with no gene match: 2. The CDR3 spans 13 residues. DNA for the CDR3: TGTGCCAGCAGTCCGGGACAGCAAGAGACCCAGTACTTC. This encodes CASSPGQQETQYF.

As concerns this clonotype: A single base is all that separates this from a far larger clone, so a read error is likely. The chain uses TRBV6-7 and TRBJ2-5, with D tentatively TRBD2 (6 bases). TRBV6-7 is marked as an open reading frame, function uncertain. V gave up 8 bases and J gave up 4 bases, with 17 bases separating them. The CDR3 contains 14 residues. The CDR3 DNA sequence: TGTGCCAGCGGTATAGGAGGGTTCACAGAGACCCAGTACTTC. This sequence encodes CASGIGGFTETQYF.

The V call is TRBV3-1, the J call TRBJ2-6; no clear D. The CDR3 is made up of 13 amino acids. CDR1 and CDR2 (germline): LGHDT, YNNKEL (reference sequence). The V and J ends lost 6 bases and 0 bases respectively, with 3 bases between them. The CDR3 spells CASRASGANVLTF. The CDR3 nucleotides read TGTGCCAGCAGGGCCTCTGGGGCCAACGTCCTGACTTTC.

This clonotype was seen ten or more times. This chain joins TRBV7-2 and TRBJ1-4; 9 bases are shared with TRBD1. Germline V gene data show CDR1 as SGHTA and CDR2 as FQGNSA. Trimming at V came to 5 bases and at J to 6 bases, leaving 4 bases not matched to a gene. This CDR3 region has 14 residues. The CDR3, as DNA: TGTGCCAGCAGCGCACAGGGGGCATATGAAAAACTGTTTTTT. Translated: CASSAQGAYEKLFF.

The rearrangement uses TRBV7-7 and TRBJ2-1, with TRBD2 matching 12 bases. CDR3 length equals 16 residues. Germline CDR1 reads SSHAT; CDR2 reads FNYEAQ (reference sequence). V dropped 2 bases and J dropped 4; count of bases not matched to a gene: 3. The CDR3 loop is CASSLSGLAGYNEQFF. For the CDR3, the DNA is TGTGCCAGCAGCTTATCAGGACTAGCGGGATACAATGAGCAGTTCTTC.

This chain connects TRBV30 to TRBJ2-2; D tentatively fits TRBD1 or TRBD2 (5 bases each). The CDR3 loop spans 15 amino acids. Per germline, CDR1 GTSNPN and CDR2 SVGIG (reference sequence). The V gene lost 5 bases and the J gene lost 2 bases, with 15 bases spanning the gap. The DNA of the CDR3 is TGTGCCTGGGATACCGGGACGTATAACACCGGGGAGCTGTTTTTT. This gives the protein CAWDTGTYNTGELFF.

V usage is TRBV19 and J usage is TRBJ1-2, with 9 bases fitting TRBD1. Germline V gene data show CDR1 as LNHDA and CDR2 as SQIVND (reference sequence). The CDR3 is 15 amino acids. The V gene end was trimmed by 8 bases and the J gene end by 8 bases; junction bases not matched to a gene: 15. CDR3 nucleotides: TGTGCCAGTGACATGTCCGGGACAGGGTATATCGGCTACACCTTC. It codes for CASDMSGTGYIGYTF.

The genes are TRBV19 and TRBJ2-2, with 10 bases fitting TRBD2. V gave up 4 bases and J gave up 5 bases; unmatched junction bases: 10. The CDR3 sequence is 17 residues long. CDR1 is LNHDA and CDR2 is SQIVND in the germline V gene (reference sequence). CDR3 residues: CASSTPGLAGVTGELFF. CDR3 DNA sequence: TGTGCCAGTAGTACCCCCGGGCTAGCGGGAGTTACCGGGGAGCTGTTTTTT.

This clonotype was counted ten times or more. CDR3 protein: CASSPGQSPSVSSYEQYF. In DNA, the CDR3 is TGTGCCAGCTCACCGGGACAGTCACCATCCGTGAGCTCCTACGAGCAGTACTTC. V is TRBV18 and J is TRBJ2-7; 7 nucleotides agree with TRBD1. CDR1 is KGHSH and CDR2 is LQKENI in the germline V gene. J was trimmed by 0 bases and V by 3 bases; bases with no gene match: 14. This CDR3 is built from 18 residues.

This clonotype was seen ten or more times. This sequence joins TRBV24-1 and TRBJ2-7; 9 positions agree with TRBD1. The CDR3 consists of 15 residues. Per the germline V gene, CDR1 is KGHDR and CDR2 is SFDVKD. Losses at the gene ends were 2 bases for V and 4 bases for J; bases not matched to a gene: 5. The CDR3 DNA reads as TGTGCCACCAGTGATTCCCCGGACAGGGGATACGAGCAGTACTTC. It encodes CATSDSPDRGYEQYF.